The rows below give T cell receptor beta chains drawn from one sample of a study of read filtering for tumor transcriptome and immune sequencing. TCRdb redid the calling of the reads with MiXCR, one entry per CDR3 protein. The sample has roughly 41,000 distinct CDR3 sequences; roughly an eighth are singletons. Sequencing input: a population of CD138-negative cells sorted from bone marrow. These receptors were taken from a donor over 35 with multiple myeloma. Both conserved end residues are part of each CDR3. A D gene is named only where the DNA matches it firmly. The size field is filled for only some rows; it gives once, few, many or a size class.

size	D	V	J	CDR3	DNA
many	TRBD1	TRBV18	TRBJ2-1	CASSPQLPGQGIDEQFF	TGTGCCAGCTCACCACAATTACCGGGACAGGGGATTGATGAGCAGTTCTTC
many	.	TRBV4-3	TRBJ2-1	CASSQGLALYNEQFF	TGCGCCAGCAGCCAAGGCCTAGCCCTTTACAATGAGCAGTTCTTC
many	.	TRBV20-1	TRBJ2-1	CSARPGRRGPGSGNSYNEQFF	TGCAGTGCTAGACCAGGGAGAAGGGGGCCTGGTAGCGGGAACTCCTACAATGAGCAGTTCTTC
.	.	TRBV11-3	TRBJ2-2	CASSTKRIGANTGELFF	TGTGCCAGCAGCACTAAGAGGATAGGGGCGAACACCGGGGAGCTGTTTTTT
many	.	TRBV20-1	TRBJ1-1	CSARDQGLRVGTEAFF	TGCAGTGCTAGAGATCAGGGGTTGAGGGTGGGCACTGAAGCTTTCTTT
many	.	TRBV29-1	TRBJ2-3	CSVFGHLKGIDTQYF	TGCAGCGTCTTCGGACACCTCAAGGGTATAGATACGCAGTATTTT
many	.	TRBV5-1	TRBJ2-1	CASVPGRHSNEQFF	TGCGCCAGCGTCCCCGGGCGTCACAGTAATGAGCAGTTCTTC
few	.	TRBV19	TRBJ1-5	CATRQGRNQPQHF	TGTGCCACCCGGCAGGGTCGCAATCAGCCCCAGCATTTT
.	.	TRBV6-2/TRBV6-3	TRBJ2-7	CASSYAVSGSYEQYF	TGTGCCAGCAGTTACGCGGTTAGCGGATCCTACGAGCAGTACTTC
many	TRBD2	TRBV5-1	TRBJ2-3	CASSPRTSGPDTQYF	TGCGCCAGCAGCCCGCGGACTAGCGGTCCAGATACGCAGTATTTT
.	.	TRBV4-3	TRBJ2-3	CASSPNNRDPGLLDTLYF	TGCGCCAGCAGCCCAAACAACCGGGACCCAGGGCTCCTAGATACGCTGTATTTT
many	TRBD1	TRBV12-3/TRBV12-4	TRBJ2-1	CASRYGQGAYNEQFF	TGTGCCAGCAGGTATGGACAGGGCGCCTACAATGAGCAGTTCTTC
many	.	TRBV6-6	TRBJ1-5	CASSFPSSHNQPQHF	TGTGCCAGCAGTTTCCCTTCTTCACATAATCAGCCCCAGCATTTT
many	.	TRBV30	TRBJ1-1	CAWSPEGHPNTEAFF	TGTGCCTGGAGTCCTGAGGGCCACCCGAACACTGAAGCTTTCTTT
.	TRBD2	TRBV4-1	TRBJ2-1	CASSPPVGGRARQFF	TGCGCCAGCAGCCCCCCTGTGGGCGGGAGGGCTCGTCAGTTCTTC
many	.	TRBV10-3	TRBJ2-5	CAISETGDYKETQYF	TGTGCCATCAGTGAGACAGGGGACTACAAAGAGACCCAGTACTTC
.	TRBD1	TRBV7-2	TRBJ1-1	CASNSGGQGGWNTEAFF	TGTGCCAGCAACTCAGGGGGACAGGGTGGTTGGAACACTGAAGCTTTCTTT
many	.	TRBV13	TRBJ2-1	CASSFGGNRDNEQFF	TGTGCCAGCAGCTTTGGCGGGAACAGGGACAATGAGCAGTTCTTC
.	.	TRBV29-1	TRBJ2-1	CSASQGVIVSEQFF	TGCAGCGCATCGCAAGGGGTAATAGTAAGTGAGCAGTTCTTC
many	.	TRBV6-6	TRBJ1-1	CASSYSPTGKSEAFF	TGTGCCAGCAGTTACTCGCCGACAGGCAAGTCTGAAGCTTTCTTT
many	TRBD2	TRBV7-9	TRBJ2-1	CASSPRLAVSSYNEQFF	TGTGCCAGCAGCCCCCGACTAGCGGTAAGCTCCTACAATGAGCAGTTCTTC
.	.	TRBV29-1	TRBJ2-1	CSVEYGEQFF	TGCAGCGTTGAATATGGTGAGCAGTTCTTC
many	TRBD2	TRBV29-1	TRBJ2-5	CSVRAGGGETQYF	TGCAGCGTTCGAGCGGGAGGTGGGGAGACCCAGTACTTC
many	TRBD1	TRBV20-1	TRBJ2-1	CSASLDREFF	TGCAGTGCTAGCTTGGACAGGGAGTTCTTC
many	TRBD2	TRBV6-6	TRBJ2-2	CASSSLAGGGDGELFF	TGTGCCAGCAGTTCCCTAGCGGGAGGTGGGGACGGGGAGCTGTTTTTT
medium-sized	TRBD1	TRBV5-1	TRBJ2-1	CASSPTPGQEDYNEQFF	TGCGCCAGCAGCCCCACGCCGGGACAGGAGGACTACAATGAGCAGTTCTTC
.	TRBD1	TRBV6-2/TRBV6-3	TRBJ1-3	CASGEPTGAGNTIYF	TGTGCCAGCGGAGAGCCGACAGGGGCTGGAAACACCATATATTTT
few	TRBD1	TRBV20-1	TRBJ1-1	CSAPRTGGANTEAFF	TGCAGTGCTCCTAGAACAGGGGGCGCGAACACTGAAGCTTTCTTT
many	TRBD1	TRBV19	TRBJ1-2	CASSMTGVYGYTF	TGTGCCAGTAGTATGACAGGGGTCTATGGCTACACCTTC
many	TRBD2	TRBV19	TRBJ2-3	CASSPLAGAVGTDTQYF	TGTGCCAGTAGTCCCCTAGCGGGGGCGGTGGGCACAGATACGCAGTATTTT
many	TRBD2	TRBV24-1	TRBJ2-1	CATSDRLASEQFF	TGTGCCACCAGTGACCGACTAGCCAGCGAGCAGTTCTTC
few	.	TRBV4-1	TRBJ1-5	CASSQDWNSNQPQHF	TGCGCCAGCAGCCAAGATTGGAATAGCAATCAGCCCCAGCATTTT
many	TRBD1	TRBV10-3	TRBJ2-2	CAIGGQNRNTGELFF	TGTGCCATCGGGGGACAGAACCGGAACACCGGGGAGCTGTTTTTT
.	.	TRBV6-6	TRBJ2-5	CASSYVSSEETQYF	TGTGCCAGCAGTTACGTCAGTAGCGAAGAGACCCAGTACTTC
many	.	TRBV20-1	TRBJ2-5	CSARPSTSQETQYF	TGCAGTGCTAGACCCTCTACTAGCCAAGAGACCCAGTACTTC
many	.	TRBV29-1	TRBJ2-5	CSVGPGKETQYF	TGCAGCGTTGGCCCAGGGAAAGAGACCCAGTACTTC
many	.	TRBV7-2	TRBJ1-5	CASSLTASGNQPQHF	TGTGCCAGCAGCTTAACCGCAAGCGGTAATCAGCCCCAGCATTTT
many	TRBD2	TRBV9	TRBJ2-7	CASSGTSGLEQYF	TGTGCCAGCAGCGGGACTAGCGGTCTCGAGCAGTACTTC
.	.	TRBV15	TRBJ2-2	CATSRAGGTGELLF	TGTGCCACCAGCAGGGCAGGGGGGACCGGGGAGCTGCTTTTT
many	TRBD2	TRBV6-2/TRBV6-3	TRBJ2-5	CASSRLAGAETQYF	TGTGCCAGCAGTCGACTAGCGGGAGCCGAGACCCAGTACTTC
many	.	TRBV20-1	TRBJ2-2	CSASDASSYTGELFF	TGCAGTGCTAGTGACGCGAGTTCGTACACCGGGGAGCTGTTTTTT
many	.	TRBV5-4	TRBJ2-3	CASTPGTSDTQYF	TGTGCCAGCACCCCAGGAACATCAGATACGCAGTATTTT
many	.	TRBV20-1	TRBJ2-3	CSARQDTQYF	TGCAGTGCTAGGCAGGATACGCAGTATTTT
.	.	TRBV6-1	TRBJ2-7	CASSQASSYEQYF	TGTGCCAGCAGCCAGGCCAGCTCCTACGAGCAGTACTTC
many	TRBD2	TRBV5-1	TRBJ2-1	CASSASGTSGNNEQFF	TGCGCCAGCAGCGCCTCCGGGACTAGCGGTAACAATGAGCAGTTCTTC
.	.	TRBV9	TRBJ2-3	CASSVARGAGSTDTQYF	TGTGCCAGCAGCGTAGCTAGGGGGGCCGGGAGCACAGATACGCAGTATTTT
many	.	TRBV4-3	TRBJ2-7	CASSQHGQSSYEQYF	TGCGCCAGCAGCCAACACGGTCAGAGCTCCTACGAGCAGTACTTC
many	.	TRBV4-1	TRBJ2-3	CASSRGLLDNRTDTQYF	TGCGCCAGCAGCCGCGGATTACTAGATAACCGCACAGATACGCAGTATTTT
.	TRBD2	TRBV6-2/TRBV6-3	TRBJ2-3	CASSAPGLETDTQCF	TGTGCCAGCTCTGCCCCGGGACTAGAGACAGATACGCAGTGTTTT